Shown below are 21 T cell receptor beta chains from a single sample sequenced in a study of monozygotic twins with inflammatory bowel disease. One entry per CDR3 protein, without DNA, is what TCRdb gives after re-calling the 5' RACE reads. In total, the table holds 400,000 or so distinct CDR3 sequences. Sequenced: blood. Receptors were obtained from a human donor with ulcerative colitis or Crohn's disease, or a healthy co-twin of an affected twin (not recorded which).

The chain joins TRBV28 to TRBJ2-4; TCRdb indicates TRBD1, and absent DNA this call remains unverified. Per germline, CDR1 MDHEN and CDR2 SYDVKM. This CDR3 comprises 14 residues. The CDR3 is CASSLQGAKNIQYF.

The gene calls are TRBV6-5 and TRBJ2-1. The CDR3 covers 13 residues. From germline, CDR1 is MNHEY and CDR2 SVGAGI. CDR3 residues: CASSYSRGNEQFF.

This sequence joins TRBV7-9 and TRBJ1-6; TCRdb's D gene call, TRBD1, goes unchecked for lack of DNA. Germline V gene data show CDR1 as SEHNR and CDR2 as FQNEAQ (reference sequence). The CDR3 runs to 15 residues. This CDR3 reads CASSAPQDYNSPLHF.

This chain connects TRBV5-6 to TRBJ2-3; the D call of TRBD2 rests on TCRdb alone, since no DNA is present to check it. Per the germline V gene, CDR1 is SGHDT and CDR2 is YYEEEE. The CDR3 has 15 residues. The CDR3 sequence is CASSQLASGADTQYF.

The chain is built from TRBV9 and TRBJ2-3. This CDR3 has 15 residues. CDR1 and CDR2 from the germline V gene are SGDLS and YYNGEE. This CDR3 is CASSVGHSDTDTQYF.

This chain joins TRBV5-1 and TRBJ2-7. Germline CDR1 reads SGHRS; CDR2 reads YFSETQ. This CDR3 contains 12 residues. CDR3 residues: CASSLDNYEQYF.

The V and J genes are TRBV5-4 and TRBJ2-7; the D call from TCRdb, TRBD2, cannot be confirmed without DNA. CDR3 length equals 14 residues. CDR1 and CDR2 from the germline V gene are SGHNT and YYREEE (reference sequence). CDR3 in amino acids: CASSLMGERLEQYF.

The chain is built from TRBV4-3 and TRBJ2-5. From germline, CDR1 is LGHNA and CDR2 YSLEER. This CDR3 spans 13 amino acids. The CDR3 loop reads CASSQDRQETQYF.

The rearrangement uses TRBV7-2 and TRBJ1-1; TCRdb lists TRBD1, though no DNA is available to test this call. The germline CDR1 and CDR2 sequences are SGHTA and FQGNSA. This CDR3 comprises 15 residues. The CDR3 here is CASSWTGRMNTEAFF.

The rearrangement links TRBV12-3 or TRBV12-4 to TRBJ2-3; TCRdb outputs TRBD2, but without DNA this stays unchecked. This CDR3 comprises 17 residues. The CDR3 loop is CASRGGPSGGRTDTQYF.

J is TRBJ2-1 and V is TRBV7-9; the D call of TRBD2 rests on TCRdb alone, since no DNA is present to check it. This CDR3 region has 14 residues. In germline, CDR1 is SEHNR, CDR2 FQNEAQ (reference sequence). CDR3 region: CASSPGTSQDEQFF.

The CDR3: CASSLTGGGNQPQHF. The rearrangement links TRBV3-1 to TRBJ1-5; TCRdb reports TRBD1, a call that lacks DNA to check it against. CDR3 size: 15 residues. Per germline, CDR1 LGHDT and CDR2 YNNKEL (reference sequence).

CDR3 in amino acids: CASSRAGTGMMRGRTGELFF. The chain employs TRBV5-1 and TRBJ2-2; TCRdb's D call, TRBD1, is unchecked because there is no DNA. CDR1 SGHRS and CDR2 YFSETQ come from the germline V gene. The CDR3 sequence is 20 residues long.

The chain recombines TRBV20-1 with TRBJ1-1. Germline loops: CDR1 DFQATT, CDR2 SNEGSKA (reference sequence). The CDR3 loop spans 14 amino acids. This chain's CDR3 is CSAFVSGGNTEAFF.

The chain is built from TRBV3-1 and TRBJ1-1. The CDR3 spans 15 residues. The V gene's germline CDR1 is LGHDT and CDR2 YNNKEL (reference sequence). The CDR3 protein is CASSQEGKARTEAFF.

This chain links TRBV19 with TRBJ2-1; checking the TCRdb D call of TRBD1 is not possible without DNA. This CDR3 contains 16 residues. The V gene's germline CDR1 is LNHDA and CDR2 SQIVND (reference sequence). The CDR3 sequence: CASSIDSGEAYNEQFF.

V is TRBV19 and J is TRBJ2-7; absent DNA, TCRdb's TRBD1 call cannot be checked. Germline assignment: CDR1 LNHDA and CDR2 SQIVND (reference sequence). CDR3 length equals 16 residues. The CDR3 protein is CASSQGAWDSHYEQYF.

The chain links TRBV7-9 to TRBJ1-2; lacking DNA, the TRBD1 call made by TCRdb goes unchecked. Germline values: CDR1 SEHNR, CDR2 FQNEAQ (reference sequence). The length of the CDR3 is 14 residues. The CDR3 sequence is CASSLQTGEDGYTF.

This chain uses TRBV7-6 with TRBJ1-3; lacking DNA, the TRBD1 call made by TCRdb goes unchecked. In germline, CDR1 is SGHVS, CDR2 FNYEAQ. This CDR3 region has 16 residues. The CDR3 sequence is CASSPDRAGEGNTIYF.

CDR3 residues: CASSPDQNTEAFF. The gene calls are TRBV18 and TRBJ1-1. The CDR3 length is 13 residues. From germline, CDR1 is KGHSH and CDR2 LQKENI.

The chain couples TRBV7-2 to TRBJ1-4; TCRdb designates TRBD1, a call that cannot be tested without DNA. Germline lookup yields CDR1 SGHTA and CDR2 FQGNSA. The CDR3 totals 14 residues. Here the CDR3 reads CASSSWDGNEKLFF.